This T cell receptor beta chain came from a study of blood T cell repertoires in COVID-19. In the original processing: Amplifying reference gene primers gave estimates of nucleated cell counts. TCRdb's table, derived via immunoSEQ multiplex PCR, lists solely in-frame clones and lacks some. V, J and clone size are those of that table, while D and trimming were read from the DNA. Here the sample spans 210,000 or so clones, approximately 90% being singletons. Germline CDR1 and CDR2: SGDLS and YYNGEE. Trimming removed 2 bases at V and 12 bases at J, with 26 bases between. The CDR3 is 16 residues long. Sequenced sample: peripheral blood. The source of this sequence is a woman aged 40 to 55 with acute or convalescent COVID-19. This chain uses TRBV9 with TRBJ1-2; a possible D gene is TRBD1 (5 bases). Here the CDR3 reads CASSVYEGRRPTGDTF. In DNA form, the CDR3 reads TGTGCCAGCAGCGTCTACGAAGGACGGAGACCCACGGGGGACACCTTC.